The 25 T cell receptor beta chains listed next were all sequenced from one sample in a study of shared clonotypes between healthy human individuals. The protocol was immunoSEQ multiplex PCR, while the TCRdb copy is restricted to in-frame clones and leaves out a portion. The sample has more than 2 million clones; approximately 94% are singletons. The sample comprised naive CD4+ T cells sorted from blood. Noted subset: CD45RA+ positively selected. The origin of the receptors is a man aged 18 to 30 in good health.

The chain joins TRBV2 to TRBJ2-7; 11 nucleotides match TRBD1. The ends lost 8 bases at V and 4 bases at J; junction bases unmatched: 16. In germline, CDR1 is SNHLY, CDR2 FYNNEI. This CDR3 region has 17 residues. The CDR3 nucleotides read TGTGCCAGCGTTAACAGCCGGATACGGGACAGGGGGTACGAGCAGTACTTC. Translating gives CASVNSRIRDRGYEQYF.

This chain links TRBV5-1 with TRBJ2-7; 8 bases are a match to TRBD2. With 4 bases clipped from V and 0 bases from J, the junction kept 6 bases outside the gene matches. Looked up from germline, CDR1 is SGHRS and CDR2 is YFSETQ. The CDR3 is 15 amino acids. The CDR3 coding sequence is TGCGCCAGCAGCGTGTCCGGGACTAGCTCCTACGAGCAGTACTTC. Its protein is CASSVSGTSSYEQYF.

The CDR3 coding sequence is TGTGCCATCCGTTGGTCTAGCGGAAGCACAGATACGCAGTATTTT. This sequence encodes CAIRWSSGSTDTQYF. V and J are TRBV10-3 and TRBJ2-3, with TRBD2 matching 7 bases. V gave up 8 bases and J gave up 0 bases; unmatched junction bases: 8. Germline assignment: CDR1 ENHRY and CDR2 SYGVKD. The CDR3 covers 15 residues.

V and J are TRBV7-3 and TRBJ2-4; TRBD2 agrees at 7 bases. The germline V gene encodes CDR1 SGHTA and CDR2 FQGTGA. V shed 5 bases and J 2 bases; nucleotides not matched to a gene: 15. This CDR3 spans 18 amino acids. The CDR3 bases are TGTGCCAGCAGCCTTATAGCTCTCCGGGGAGGGACCAAAAACATTCAGTACTTC. It yields the protein CASSLIALRGGTKNIQYF.

The rearrangement links TRBV5-4 to TRBJ1-3; TRBD1 agrees at 8 bases. The V gene end was trimmed by 0 bases and the J gene end by 2 bases; junction bases not matched to a gene: 1. Germline loops: CDR1 SGHNT, CDR2 YYREEE (reference sequence). The CDR3 sequence is 15 residues long. The chain's CDR3 is CASSLEQGAGNTIYF. CDR3 nucleotides: TGTGCCAGCAGCTTGGAACAGGGGGCTGGAAACACCATATATTTT.

The chain employs TRBV18 and TRBJ1-3, with no clear D. The CDR3 covers 13 residues. Between the trimmed V and J ends, which lost 8 bases and 6 bases, there was a span of 14 bases. Germline CDR1 is KGHSH and CDR2 is LQKENI. CDR3: CASAPNRENTIYF. CDR3 coding DNA: TGTGCCAGCGCTCCCAACCGGGAAAACACCATATATTTT.

The rearrangement links TRBV5-1 to TRBJ1-1; D is undetermined. Germline V gene data show CDR1 as SGHRS and CDR2 as YFSETQ. The V end lost 4 bases, the J end lost 0 bases, and 13 bases lay between the germline ends. The CDR3 has 15 residues. The CDR3 reads CASSPLGILNTEAFF. DNA of the CDR3: TGCGCCAGCAGCCCCCTGGGGATTCTGAACACTGAAGCTTTCTTT.

The chain employs TRBV6-5 and TRBJ1-1; D gene ambiguous. V shed 2 bases and J shed 1 base, with 11 bases lying between them. CDR1 and CDR2 (germline): MNHEY, SVGAGI. The CDR3 has 15 residues. CDR3 coding DNA: TGTGCCAGCAGTTACGAGGCAGGTGGGAACACTGAAGCTTTCTTT. Amino acids: CASSYEAGGNTEAFF.

A word on this clone: The same CDR3 is also encoded by other DNA sequences in this sample. The CDR3 DNA reads as TGTGCCAGCAGTTACTCTAATTCACCCCTCCACTTT. It specifies CASSYSNSPLHF. V usage is TRBV6-5 and J usage is TRBJ1-6, with D unclear. V gave up 0 bases and J gave up 6 bases, with 0 bases separating them. The CDR3 totals 12 residues. The V gene's germline CDR1 is MNHEY and CDR2 SVGAGI.

The chain has TRBV7-6 and TRBJ2-2, with D perhaps TRBD2 (7 bases). V lost 2 bases and J 4 bases, leaving 20 bases between the germline ends. Germline lookup yields CDR1 SGHVS and CDR2 FNYEAQ. The CDR3 has 18 residues. The CDR3 loop reads CASSLSPQGGAGTGELFF. The DNA of the CDR3 is TGTGCCAGCAGCTTATCGCCCCAAGGGGGGGCTGGCACCGGGGAGCTGTTTTTT. The full variable domain, in which reference TRBV7-6 and TRBJ2-2 provide the parts outside the CDR3, is GAGVSQSPRYKVTKRGQDVALRCDPISGHVSLYWYRQALGQGPEFLTYFNYEAQQDKSGLPNDRFSAERPEGSISTLTIQRTEQRDSAMYRCASSLSPQGGAGTGELFFGEGSRLTVL.

This chain connects TRBV10-3 to TRBJ1-2; the D gene is possibly TRBD1 (5 bases). V lost 7 bases, J lost 5 bases, and 11 bases lay in between. This CDR3 has 12 residues. Germline CDR1 reads ENHRY; CDR2 reads SYGVKD. CDR3 DNA: TGTGCCATCACGAGAGGGGAGTATGGCTACACCTTC. Amino acid sequence: CAITRGEYGYTF.

The V gene is TRBV7-6, the J gene TRBJ1-2, with 8 bases fitting TRBD1. This CDR3 has 15 residues. Unmatched junction bases numbered 8, after V lost 5 bases and J lost 3 bases. Per the germline V gene, CDR1 is SGHVS and CDR2 is FNYEAQ. The CDR3: CASSGWTGNDYGYTF. CDR3 sequence (DNA): TGTGCCAGCAGCGGTTGGACAGGGAACGACTATGGCTACACCTTC.

The J gene is TRBJ1-1, the V gene TRBV18, with D perhaps TRBD1 (5 bases). The length of the CDR3 is 14 residues. Trimming took off 0 bases at V and 6 bases at J, with 11 bases between the two ends. Germline CDR1 KGHSH, CDR2 LQKENI. The CDR3 DNA sequence: TGTGCCAGCTCACCACCAGGGGCCTCCGCTGAAGCTTTCTTT. It yields the protein CASSPPGASAEAFF. The full variable domain, with the rest looked up from reference TRBV18 and TRBJ1-1, is NAGVMQNPRHLVRRRGQEARLRCSPMKGHSHVYWYRQLPEEGLKFMVYLQKENIIDESGMPKERFSAEFPKEGPSILRIQQVVRGDSAAYFCASSPPGASAEAFFGQGTRLTVV.

The CDR3 protein is CASSYSSAGSDGYTF. CDR3 coding DNA: TGTGCCAGCAGTTACTCGTCTGCGGGATCGGATGGCTACACCTTC. V is TRBV6-5 and J is TRBJ1-2, with D hard to call. The CDR3 is 15 amino acids. V was clipped by 0 bases and J by 6 bases, with 14 bases between them. CDR1 and CDR2 from the germline V gene are MNHEY and SVGAGI.

The CDR3 nucleotides read TGCAGCGTTGAATTTTACAGCCATGAGCAGTTCTTC. Its translation is CSVEFYSHEQFF. This chain connects TRBV29-1 to TRBJ2-1; the D is unclear. Trimming took 2 bases from V and 8 from J, leaving 10 bases between them. Germline loops: CDR1 SQVTM, CDR2 ANQGSEA. The length of the CDR3 is 12 residues.

Regarding this clone: Other DNA sequences in this specimen translate into the identical CDR3. This chain connects TRBV6-1 to TRBJ2-6; D call uncertain. Looked up from germline, CDR1 is MNHNS and CDR2 is SASEGT. The CDR3 is 15 amino acids. Deletions cut 1 base from V and 2 bases from J, with 6 bases between. The CDR3 loop is CASSEGAAGANVLTF. The CDR3 DNA reads TGTGCCAGCAGTGAAGGGGCAGCTGGGGCCAACGTCCTGACTTTC.

This clone occurred once. The J gene is TRBJ2-7, the V gene TRBV11-2; TRBD1 agrees at 10 bases. Per germline, CDR1 SGHAT and CDR2 FQNNGV. The CDR3 is 17 amino acids. Trimming removed 0 bases from V and 2 bases from J; junction bases left unmatched: 7. CDR3 bases: TGTGCCAGCAGCTTAGATGGGCTGGGACAGGGGCCCTACGAGCAGTACTTC. Translation gives CASSLDGLGQGPYEQYF.

The CDR3 protein is CASSLNGGIGYGYTF. DNA of the CDR3: TGTGCCAGCAGCTTGAATGGGGGTATTGGCTATGGCTACACCTTC. This sequence joins TRBV5-8 and TRBJ1-2, with TRBD1 as a possible D gene (5 bases). V shed 1 base and J shed 4 bases, with 14 bases lying between them. The CDR3 covers 15 residues. The germline V gene has CDR1 SGHTS and CDR2 YDEGEE.

As regards this clone: The same CDR3 also results from other DNA sequences found in this sample. The J gene is TRBJ2-1, the V gene TRBV5-1, with D possibly matching TRBD2 (6 bases). This CDR3 comprises 14 residues. Germline loops: CDR1 SGHRS, CDR2 YFSETQ. Trimming took 0 bases from V and 8 from J, leaving 12 bases between them. The CDR3 DNA sequence: TGCGCCAGCAGCTTGGCACTAGCAGGCGATGAGCAGTTCTTC. Translation: CASSLALAGDEQFF. The variable domain in full, completed from reference TRBV5-1 and TRBJ2-1, reads KAGVTQTPRYLIKTRGQQVTLSCSPISGHRSVSWYQQTPGQGLQFLFEYFSETQRNKGNFPGRFSGRQFSNSRSEMNVSTLELGDSALYLCASSLALAGDEQFFGPGTRLTVL.

The V gene is TRBV19, the J gene TRBJ2-7; the D gene is possibly TRBD1 (5 bases). Germline-derived CDR1 and CDR2 are LNHDA and SQIVND (reference sequence). This CDR3 spans 15 amino acids. The V and J ends lost 3 bases and 2 bases respectively, with 14 bases between them. CDR3 region: CASSISADSTYEQYF. As DNA, the CDR3 is TGTGCCAGTAGTATCTCAGCCGACAGTACCTACGAGCAGTACTTC.

The chain joins TRBV25-1 to TRBJ2-1; TRBD2 agrees at 7 bases. The CDR3 runs 15 residues. Losses at the gene ends were 5 bases for V and 2 bases for J; bases not matched to a gene: 6. Per the germline V gene, CDR1 is MGHDK and CDR2 is SYGVNS. The CDR3 here is CASSRVLAAYNEQFF. The DNA for the CDR3 is TGTGCCAGCAGTAGGGTGCTAGCGGCCTACAATGAGCAGTTCTTC.

This chain links TRBV18 with TRBJ2-7, with D perhaps TRBD2 (5 bases). The CDR3 is 16 residues long. V was clipped by 3 bases and J by 6 bases, with 21 bases between them. Germline CDR1 is KGHSH and CDR2 is LQKENI. The CDR3 is CASSPLPRGLFSEQYF. The CDR3, as DNA: TGTGCCAGCTCACCTCTACCCCGGGGTCTTTTCTCCGAGCAGTACTTC.

The V and J genes are TRBV4-1 and TRBJ2-7; 7 bases fit TRBD1. The CDR3 covers 15 residues. The V gene end was trimmed by 3 bases and the J gene end by 2 bases; junction bases not matched to a gene: 7. The germline gives CDR1 MGHRA, CDR2 YSYEKL. The CDR3 loop is CASSQRQGGPYEQYF. The DNA of the CDR3 is TGCGCCAGCAGCCAGCGACAGGGTGGCCCCTACGAGCAGTACTTC.

The chain joins TRBV11-2 to TRBJ2-3; D gene ambiguous. The V and J ends lost 3 bases and 0 bases respectively, with 10 bases between them. The CDR3 sequence is 15 residues long. Germline CDR1 SGHAT, CDR2 FQNNGV. This CDR3 is CASSLAQLSTDTQYF. CDR3 nucleotides: TGTGCCAGCAGCTTGGCACAGCTCAGCACAGATACGCAGTATTTT.

The genes are TRBV6-6 and TRBJ2-5, with 7 bases that match TRBD1. This CDR3 is built from 15 residues. CDR1 and CDR2 (germline): MNHNY, SVGAGI (reference sequence). J gave up 2 bases and V 5 bases, and 8 bases lay outside the gene matches. The CDR3 nucleotides read TGTGCCAGCAGTGCCCCCCGGGACAGACAAGAGACCCAGTACTTC. This encodes CASSAPRDRQETQYF.